A single sample is the source of the 26 T cell receptor beta chains below, sequenced in a study of human T cells and chemical hapten exposure (dated by TCRdb to the early 2020s). Libraries came from RACE. TCRdb names NextSeq 500 as the instrument used. TCRdb trimmed public reads at Q25 via fastp, called clones via MiXCR and kept in-frame beta chains. Rows with a matching CDR3 protein are joined into one entry that keeps the most common DNA and genes. The sample table records about 84,000 distinct CDR3 sequences; roughly 10% of these occur just once. The ten top clones hold about 2.5% of the sample. According to the study, the label for this sample's time point signals: patch test 2, 6 weeks after DPC sensitization. The treatment or condition label, read with the paper, signifies: therapeutic diphenylcyclopropenone sensitization with weekly scalp DPC. The sequencing here drew on whole blood, taken in connection with sensitization to the hapten diphenylcyclopropenone (DPC). The receptors derive from a woman aged 25 to 39 with alopecia areata. Some clones in this sample may be carry-over from other donors' samples.

In its sample, this clonotype was seen many times. This chain's CDR3 is CASRDSGRKVGEQYF. The CDR3 nucleotides are TGTGCCAGCAGGGATAGCGGGAGGAAAGTTGGGGAGCAGTACTTC. The V gene is TRBV12-3 or TRBV12-4, the J gene TRBJ2-7; 10 bases line up with TRBD2. V lost 6 bases to trimming and J lost 7 bases; unmatched junction nucleotides: 12. There are 15 residues in the CDR3.

This clonotype has at least ten counts. The V gene is TRBV6-2 or TRBV6-3, the J gene TRBJ2-2, with D uncertain. The length of the CDR3 is 14 residues. Germline V lookup: CDR1 MNHEY, CDR2 SVGEGT. V lost 6 bases to trimming and J lost 6 bases, with 14 bases between them. Here the CDR3 DNA reads TGTGCCAGCAGCTCCTACCCCCACGCCGGGGAGCTGTTTTTT. Protein: CASSSYPHAGELFF.

This clonotype was seen a few times. The chain recombines TRBV5-1 with TRBJ2-5; no clear D. The CDR3 extends over 14 amino acids. V lost 0 bases to trimming and J lost 1 base, with 7 bases between them. Germline CDR1 and CDR2: SGHRS and YFSETQ. The CDR3: CASSLVPAQETQYF. DNA of the CDR3: TGCGCCAGCAGCTTGGTGCCAGCCCAAGAGACCCAGTACTTC.

This clonotype came up a few times. The rearrangement joins TRBV5-5 to TRBJ2-5, with D possibly TRBD1 on 5 matching bases. V was trimmed by 6 bases and J by 7 bases, leaving 16 bases between them. Germline CDR1 SGHKS, CDR2 YYEKEE (reference sequence). The CDR3 is made up of 13 amino acids. CDR3 nucleotides: TGTGCCAGCATGATAAGGGGCGGCGGGACCCAGTACTTC. It specifies CASMIRGGGTQYF.

This clonotype was counted ten times or more. J is TRBJ2-1 and V is TRBV4-2, with TRBD2 matching over 10 bases. Germline CDR1 and CDR2: LGHNA and YNFKEQ. The V gene end was trimmed by 3 bases and the J gene end by 3 bases; junction bases not matched to a gene: 2. This CDR3 comprises 15 residues. The CDR3 loop is CASSHGLADYNEQFF. The CDR3 nucleotides are TGTGCCAGCAGCCATGGACTAGCGGACTACAATGAGCAGTTCTTC.

V gene TRBV27 combines with J gene TRBJ2-7; 7 nucleotides agree with TRBD2. The CDR3 covers 13 residues. Per the germline V gene, CDR1 is MNHEY and CDR2 is SMNVEV (reference sequence). Trimming removed 5 bases from V and 2 bases from J; junction bases left unmatched: 3. The DNA of the CDR3 is TGTGCCAGCAGTAGGACTAGGACCTACGAGCAGTACTTC. Translation: CASSRTRTYEQYF.

This chain joins TRBV11-3 and TRBJ1-3; no clear D. The CDR3 runs to 13 residues. Germline-derived CDR1 and CDR2 are SGHNT and YENEEA. V lost 3 bases and J lost 7, with 10 bases in between. The DNA of the CDR3 is TGTGCCAGCAGCTTCCGGAGGGCCAACACCATATATTTT. Amino acids: CASSFRRANTIYF.

The sample holds many counts of this clonotype. The rearrangement uses TRBV25-1 and TRBJ2-3; 8 bases are a match to TRBD1. J gave up 4 bases and V 4 bases, and 4 bases lay outside the gene matches. The CDR3 length is 14 residues. Germline CDR1 is MGHDK and CDR2 is SYGVNS. Written as DNA, the CDR3 is TGTGCCAGCAGTGCCCGACAGGGGTCAGATACGCAGTATTTT. Translating gives CASSARQGSDTQYF.

This chain uses TRBV28 with TRBJ1-5; 11 positions match TRBD1. The germline CDR1 and CDR2 sequences are MDHEN and SYDVKM. The CDR3 runs 15 residues. Trimming removed 5 bases from V and 7 bases from J; junction bases left unmatched: 7. The CDR3 nucleotides read TGTGCCAGCAGTATACGGACAGGGGGCGGCCAGCCCCAGCATTTT. Protein sequence: CASSIRTGGGQPQHF.

This clonotype was seen more than once but under ten times. This chain links TRBV6-2 or TRBV6-3 with TRBJ2-1, with 12 nucleotides matching TRBD2. This CDR3 comprises 13 residues. J lost 8 bases, V lost 10 bases, and 6 bases had no gene match. Germline CDR1 and CDR2: MNHEY and SVGEGT. The CDR3 region has the DNA TGTGCCATACGACTAGCGGGGGAGTATGAGCAGTTCTTC. This encodes CAIRLAGEYEQFF.

This chain joins TRBV7-2 and TRBJ2-5; TRBD1 or TRBD2 may be the D gene (5 bases each). Germline CDR1 SGHTA, CDR2 FQGNSA. The CDR3 is made up of 14 amino acids. The V end was cut by 6 bases, the J end by 5 bases, with 16 bases between. CDR3 coding DNA: TGTGCCAGCAGGCCAGGGACGGAGAGGGAGACCCAGTACTTC. Amino acids: CASRPGTERETQYF.

This clonotype came up many times. V is TRBV20-1 and J is TRBJ2-2; TRBD2 is a possible D gene (6 bases). Trimming stripped 3 bases from V and 6 bases from J, with 11 bases between. CDR1 and CDR2 from the germline V gene are DFQATT and SNEGSKA (reference sequence). The CDR3 has 13 residues. CDR3 bases: TGCAGTGCTAGCGGGAGACGGCCCGGGGAGCTGTTTTTT. Protein product: CSASGRRPGELFF.

This chain connects TRBV5-1 to TRBJ2-3, with D hard to call. CDR1 is SGHRS and CDR2 is YFSETQ in the germline V gene. The CDR3 has 15 amino acids. V was clipped by 4 bases and J by 4 bases, with 16 bases between them. CDR3 amino acids: CASSATALGADTQYF. CDR3 bases: TGCGCCAGCAGCGCCACAGCTCTCGGAGCAGATACGCAGTATTTT.

As regards this clonotype: A much more abundant neighbour one base away suggests this may be a read error. Written as DNA, the CDR3 is TGTGCCGGCAGCCCCAGGACTGACTATGGCTACACCTTC. This gives the protein CAGSPRTDYGYTF. The chain joins TRBV7-9 to TRBJ1-2, with D unclear. Germline CDR1 reads SEHNR; CDR2 reads FQNEAQ (reference sequence). This CDR3 has 13 residues.

This clonotype was picked up a small number of times. The chain links TRBV28 to TRBJ1-2; D not resolved. V dropped 5 bases and J dropped 5 bases, with 3 bases sitting between them. The germline V gene has CDR1 MDHEN and CDR2 SYDVKM. The CDR3 sequence is 10 residues long. CDR3 loop: CASSIYGYTF. The CDR3, as DNA: TGTGCCAGCAGTATTTATGGCTACACCTTC.

This clonotype appeared many times. V and J are TRBV29-1 and TRBJ2-5; D is possibly TRBD1 (6 bases). Germline CDR1 SQVTM, CDR2 ANQGSEA. Trimming took off 5 bases at V and 2 bases at J, with 15 bases between the two ends. The CDR3 has 14 amino acids. In nucleotides, the CDR3 is TGCAGCGTTTCCTGGACAGTAACGCAAGAGACCCAGTACTTC. This codes for CSVSWTVTQETQYF.

This clonotype came up a few times. The genes are TRBV6-5 and TRBJ2-7; 11 positions match TRBD1. J lost 3 bases, V lost 0 bases, and 4 bases had no gene match. The germline CDR1 and CDR2 sequences are MNHEY and SVGAGI. This CDR3 spans 16 amino acids. Here the CDR3 reads CASSYSAGTGGYEQYF. The DNA of the CDR3 is TGTGCCAGCAGTTACTCGGCCGGGACAGGGGGCTACGAGCAGTACTTC.

This clonotype was recorded many times. J is TRBJ2-7 and V is TRBV28; D might be TRBD1 or TRBD2, each matching 5 bases. Looked up from germline, CDR1 is MDHEN and CDR2 is SYDVKM. Trimming removed 6 bases at V and 1 base at J, with 10 bases between. The CDR3 contains 13 residues. CDR3 loop: CASSQGPSYEQYF. The CDR3 nucleotides read TGTGCCAGCAGCCAGGGACCGTCCTACGAGCAGTACTTC. Combining the CDR3 with reference TRBV28 and TRBJ2-7 gives the whole variable domain DVKVTQSSRYLVKRTGEKVFLECVQDMDHENMFWYRQDPGLGLRLIYFSYDVKMKEKGDIPEGYSVSREKKERFSLILESASTNQTSMYLCASSQGPSYEQYFGPGTRLTVT.

This clonotype was detected many times. The chain recombines TRBV12-5 with TRBJ2-7; either TRBD1 or TRBD2 may fit D (5 bases each). Trimming took 3 bases from V and 5 from J, leaving 14 bases between them. This CDR3 contains 14 residues. Germline V lookup: CDR1 LGHNT, CDR2 FRNRAP. CDR3 region: CASGLRDGQDEQYF. In nucleotides, the CDR3 is TGTGCTAGTGGTTTACGGGACGGGCAGGACGAGCAGTACTTC.

At least ten counts were recorded for this clonotype. The V gene is TRBV30, the J gene TRBJ2-5; D is perhaps TRBD1 (6 bases). The germline V gene has CDR1 GTSNPN and CDR2 SVGIG (reference sequence). Trimming removed 5 bases at V and 2 bases at J, with 15 bases between. CDR3 size: 14 residues. The CDR3 spells CAWEKTGLQETQYF. The CDR3 bases are TGTGCCTGGGAGAAGACAGGCCTGCAAGAGACCCAGTACTTC.

The sample holds many counts of this clonotype. In DNA form, the CDR3 reads TGCGCCAGCAGCTTTATACGACAGGGGAAGAACACTGAAGCTTTCTTT. Amino acids: CASSFIRQGKNTEAFF. This sequence joins TRBV5-1 and TRBJ1-1; 8 bases agree with TRBD1. This CDR3 contains 16 residues. J lost 1 base, V lost 2 bases, and 7 bases had no gene match. Germline CDR1 SGHRS, CDR2 YFSETQ.

This clonotype was picked up a small number of times. The V and J genes are TRBV6-5 and TRBJ2-7, with D perhaps TRBD1 (6 bases). Germline CDR1 MNHEY, CDR2 SVGAGI. V was cut by 5 bases and J by 4 bases, with 18 bases left in between. This CDR3 spans 15 amino acids. The CDR3 protein is CASSPQGPSPYEQYF. The CDR3 DNA follows: TGTGCCAGCAGTCCACAGGGTCCCTCTCCTTACGAGCAGTACTTC.

The chain recombines TRBV11-3 with TRBJ2-7, with a weak D call TRBD1 (6 bases). Germline V gene sequence: CDR1 SGHNT, CDR2 YENEEA. This CDR3 is 14 amino acids long. Trimming shortened V by 6 bases and J by 2 bases, and 14 bases separated the two germline ends. The CDR3 DNA reads TGTGCCAGCAGGCTAACTTGGACAGCCTACGAGCAGTACTTC. It translates to CASRLTWTAYEQYF. The full variable domain, completed using reference TRBV11-3 and TRBJ2-7, is EAGVVQSPRYKIIEKKQPVAFWCNPISGHNTLYWYLQNLGQGPELLIRYENEEAVDDSQLPKDRFSAERLKGVDSTLKIQPAELGDSAVYLCASRLTWTAYEQYFGPGTRLTVT.

In its sample, this clonotype was seen many times. The chain employs TRBV20-1 and TRBJ1-2; TRBD1 matches at 7 bases. CDR3 size: 16 residues. The V gene end was trimmed by 6 bases and the J gene end by 4 bases; junction bases not matched to a gene: 17. CDR1 DFQATT and CDR2 SNEGSKA come from the germline V gene (reference sequence). CDR3 nucleotide sequence: TGCAGTGCCCCGACTAATTCAGGGGGGCAGAGCTATGGCTACACCTTC. Amino acids: CSAPTNSGGQSYGYTF.

A note on this clonotype: Given a much more abundant clone one base away, this may be a read error. V and J are TRBV6-2 or TRBV6-3 and TRBJ1-5; possibly TRBD1 for D (5 bases). This CDR3 contains 16 residues. Trimming removed 7 bases from V and 0 bases from J, with 16 bases in between. The germline gives CDR1 MNHEY, CDR2 SVGEGT. The CDR3 reads CASNPEGIYSNQPQHF. Written as DNA, the CDR3 is TGTGCCAGCAACCCGGAGGGGATATATAGCAATCAGCCCCAGCATTTT.

This sequence joins TRBV15 and TRBJ2-5, with 7 positions matching TRBD2. The CDR3 is 14 amino acids. V trimming: 1 base; J trimming: 4 bases; junction bases outside the gene matches: 3. Germline assignment: CDR1 LNHNV and CDR2 YYDKDF (reference sequence). CDR3: CATSRGQRGETQYF. The CDR3 nucleotides are TGTGCCACCAGCAGAGGCCAGCGGGGAGAGACCCAGTACTTC.